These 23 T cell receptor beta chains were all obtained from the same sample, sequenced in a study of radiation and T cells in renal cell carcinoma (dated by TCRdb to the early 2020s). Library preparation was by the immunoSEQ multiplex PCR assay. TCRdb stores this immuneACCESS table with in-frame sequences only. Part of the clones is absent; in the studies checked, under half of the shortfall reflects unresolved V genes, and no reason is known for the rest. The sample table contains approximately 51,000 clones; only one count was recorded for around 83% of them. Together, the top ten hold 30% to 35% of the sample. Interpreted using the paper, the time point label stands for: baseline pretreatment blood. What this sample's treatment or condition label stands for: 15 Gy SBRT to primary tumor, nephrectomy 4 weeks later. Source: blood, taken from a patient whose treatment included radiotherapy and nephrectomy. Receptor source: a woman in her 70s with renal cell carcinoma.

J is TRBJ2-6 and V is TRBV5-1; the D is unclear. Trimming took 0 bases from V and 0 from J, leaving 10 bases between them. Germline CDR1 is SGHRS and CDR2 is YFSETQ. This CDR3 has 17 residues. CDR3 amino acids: CASSLEAVNSGANVLTF. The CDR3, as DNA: TGCGCCAGCAGCTTGGAGGCGGTAAACTCTGGGGCCAACGTCCTGACTTTC.

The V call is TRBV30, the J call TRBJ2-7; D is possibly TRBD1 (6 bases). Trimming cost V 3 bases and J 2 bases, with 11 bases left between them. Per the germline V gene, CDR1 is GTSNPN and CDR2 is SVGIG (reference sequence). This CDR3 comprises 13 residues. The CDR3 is CAWRVRGAYEQYF. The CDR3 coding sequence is TGTGCCTGGAGGGTCAGGGGCGCCTACGAGCAGTACTTC.

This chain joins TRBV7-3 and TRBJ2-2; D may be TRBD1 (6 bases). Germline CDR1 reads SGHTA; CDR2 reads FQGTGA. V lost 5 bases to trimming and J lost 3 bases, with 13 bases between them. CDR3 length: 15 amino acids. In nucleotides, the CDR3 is TGTGCCAGCAGCAAAGGACAGAGAGACACCGGGGAGCTGTTTTTT. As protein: CASSKGQRDTGELFF.

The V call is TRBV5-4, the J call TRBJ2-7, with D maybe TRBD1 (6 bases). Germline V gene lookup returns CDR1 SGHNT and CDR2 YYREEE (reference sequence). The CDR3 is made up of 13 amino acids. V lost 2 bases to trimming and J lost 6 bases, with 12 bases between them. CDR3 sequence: CASSFQGLGEQYF. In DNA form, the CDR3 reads TGTGCCAGCAGCTTCCAGGGGTTAGGCGAGCAGTACTTC.

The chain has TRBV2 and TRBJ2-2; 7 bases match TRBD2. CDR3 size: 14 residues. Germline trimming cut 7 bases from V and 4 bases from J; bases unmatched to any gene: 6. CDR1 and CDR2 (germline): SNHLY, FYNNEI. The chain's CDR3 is CASMGGKGTGELFF. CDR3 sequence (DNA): TGTGCCAGCATGGGAGGGAAGGGCACCGGGGAGCTGTTTTTT.

CDR3 DNA sequence: TGTGCCAGCAGCCAAGATAGAGACAGGGATGGTGGCTACACCTTC. This gives the protein CASSQDRDRDGGYTF. The V gene is TRBV4-2, the J gene TRBJ1-2; the match to TRBD1 covers 7 bases. CDR3 length equals 15 residues. The J segment lost 7 bases and the V segment lost 0 bases, leaving 8 bases of the junction unmatched. CDR1 is LGHNA and CDR2 is YNFKEQ in the germline V gene.

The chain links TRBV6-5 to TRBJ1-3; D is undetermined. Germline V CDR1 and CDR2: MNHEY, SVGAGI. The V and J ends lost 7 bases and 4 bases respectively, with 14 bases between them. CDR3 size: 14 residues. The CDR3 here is CASMGSGSGNTIYF. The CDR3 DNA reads TGTGCCAGCATGGGATCGGGGAGCGGAAACACCATATATTTT.

The DNA of the CDR3 is TGTGCCTGGAGTGCCATGTGGCCGACCTACGAGCAGTACTTC. It is translated as CAWSAMWPTYEQYF. The rearrangement joins TRBV30 to TRBJ2-7; D is ambiguous. Germline CDR1 is GTSNPN and CDR2 is SVGIG (reference sequence). CDR3 length: 14 amino acids. V gave up 1 base and J gave up 2 bases, with 12 bases separating them. Variable domain in full (rest from reference TRBV30 and TRBJ2-7): SQTIHQWPATLVQPVGSPLSLECTVEGTSNPNLYWYRQAAGRGLQLLFYSVGIGQISSEVPQNLSASRPQDRQFILSSKKLLLSDSGFYLCAWSAMWPTYEQYFGPGTRLTVT.

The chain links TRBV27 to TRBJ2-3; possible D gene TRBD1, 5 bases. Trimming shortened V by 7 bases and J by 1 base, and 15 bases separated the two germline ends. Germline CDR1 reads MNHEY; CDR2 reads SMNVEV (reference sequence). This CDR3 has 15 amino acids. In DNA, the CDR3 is TGTGCCAGCACCCGTCAGGGTTTTGGCACAGATACGCAGTATTTT. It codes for CASTRQGFGTDTQYF.

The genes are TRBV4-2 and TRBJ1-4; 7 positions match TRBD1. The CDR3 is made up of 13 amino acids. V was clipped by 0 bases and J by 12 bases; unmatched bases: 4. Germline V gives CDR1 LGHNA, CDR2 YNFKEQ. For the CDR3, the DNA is TGTGCCAGCAGCCAAGATTTAAGGGGGCAACTGTTTTTT. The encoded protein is CASSQDLRGQLFF.

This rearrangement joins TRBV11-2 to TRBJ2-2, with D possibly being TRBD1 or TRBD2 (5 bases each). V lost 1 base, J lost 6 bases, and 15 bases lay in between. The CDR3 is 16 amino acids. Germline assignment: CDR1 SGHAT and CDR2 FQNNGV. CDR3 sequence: CASSLAPGTPAGELFF. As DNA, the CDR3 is TGTGCCAGCAGCTTAGCGCCTGGGACCCCGGCCGGGGAGCTGTTTTTT.

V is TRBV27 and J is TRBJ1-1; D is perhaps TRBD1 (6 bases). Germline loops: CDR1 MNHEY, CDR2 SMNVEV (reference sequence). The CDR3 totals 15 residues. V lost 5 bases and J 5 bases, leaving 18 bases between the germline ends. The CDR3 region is CASSPSTGMRTEAFF. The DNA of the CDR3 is TGTGCCAGCAGTCCTAGCACAGGGATGCGAACTGAAGCTTTCTTT.

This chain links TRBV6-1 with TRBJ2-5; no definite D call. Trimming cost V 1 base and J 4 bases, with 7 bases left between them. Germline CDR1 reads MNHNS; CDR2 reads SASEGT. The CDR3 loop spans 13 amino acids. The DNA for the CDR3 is TGTGCCAGCAGTGAAGGAGTCGCAGAGACCCAGTACTTC. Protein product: CASSEGVAETQYF.

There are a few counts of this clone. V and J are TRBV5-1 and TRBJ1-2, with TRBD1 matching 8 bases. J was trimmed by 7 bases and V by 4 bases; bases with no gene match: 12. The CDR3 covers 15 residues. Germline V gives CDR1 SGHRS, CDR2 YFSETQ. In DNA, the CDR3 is TGCGCCAGCAGCCAGGGGACAGGCGCCTTCGGTGGCTACACCTTC. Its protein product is CASSQGTGAFGGYTF.

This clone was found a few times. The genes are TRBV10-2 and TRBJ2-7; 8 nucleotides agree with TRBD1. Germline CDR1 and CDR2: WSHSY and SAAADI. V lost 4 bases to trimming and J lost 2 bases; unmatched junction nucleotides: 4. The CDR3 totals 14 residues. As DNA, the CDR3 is TGCGCCAGCAGTGCCGGGACAGGTCCCTACGAGCAGTACTTC. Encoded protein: CASSAGTGPYEQYF.

DNA of the CDR3: TGTGCCAGCAGCCAGCTCTCTGGGGCCAACGTCCTGACTTTC. It encodes CASSQLSGANVLTF. V usage is TRBV9 and J usage is TRBJ2-6; D is ambiguous. With 4 bases removed from V and 0 bases from J, the gap between germline ends came to 5 bases. The CDR3 loop spans 14 amino acids. Germline CDR1 reads SGDLS; CDR2 reads YYNGEE.

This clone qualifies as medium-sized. Here the CDR3 DNA reads TGTGCCAGCAGCTTGGGACAGGTCGGGTACGAGCAGTACTTC. Encoded protein: CASSLGQVGYEQYF. The V and J genes are TRBV7-2 and TRBJ2-7, with 8 bases aligning to TRBD1. The V and J ends lost 3 bases and 4 bases, in that order; junction bases with no gene match: 5. In germline, CDR1 is SGHTA, CDR2 FQGNSA. There are 14 residues in the CDR3.

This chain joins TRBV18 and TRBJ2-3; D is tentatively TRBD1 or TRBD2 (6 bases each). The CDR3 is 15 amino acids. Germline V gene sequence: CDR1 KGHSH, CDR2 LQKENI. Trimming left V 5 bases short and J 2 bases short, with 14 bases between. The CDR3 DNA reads TGTGCCAGCTCATCGGGGGCAGGGGCCACAGATACGCAGTATTTT. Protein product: CASSSGAGATDTQYF.

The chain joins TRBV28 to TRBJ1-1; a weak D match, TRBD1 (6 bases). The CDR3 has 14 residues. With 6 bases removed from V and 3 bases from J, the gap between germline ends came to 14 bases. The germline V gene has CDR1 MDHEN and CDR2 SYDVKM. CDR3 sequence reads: CASRPTQGYTEAFF. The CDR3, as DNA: TGTGCCAGCAGGCCTACACAGGGTTACACTGAAGCTTTCTTT. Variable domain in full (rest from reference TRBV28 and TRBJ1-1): DVKVTQSSRYLVKRTGEKVFLECVQDMDHENMFWYRQDPGLGLRLIYFSYDVKMKEKGDIPEGYSVSREKKERFSLILESASTNQTSMYLCASRPTQGYTEAFFGQGTRLTVV.

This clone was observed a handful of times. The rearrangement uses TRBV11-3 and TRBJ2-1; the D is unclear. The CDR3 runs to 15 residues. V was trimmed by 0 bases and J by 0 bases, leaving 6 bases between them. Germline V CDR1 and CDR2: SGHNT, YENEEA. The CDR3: CASSLDSSSYNEQFF. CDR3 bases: TGTGCCAGCAGCTTAGACTCGAGCTCCTACAATGAGCAGTTCTTC.

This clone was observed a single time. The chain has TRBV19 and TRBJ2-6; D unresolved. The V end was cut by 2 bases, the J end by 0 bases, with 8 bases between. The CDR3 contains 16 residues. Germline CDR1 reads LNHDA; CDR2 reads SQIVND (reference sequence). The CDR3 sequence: CASSIIRDSGANVLTF. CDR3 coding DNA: TGTGCCAGTAGTATAATAAGGGACTCTGGGGCCAACGTCCTGACTTTC. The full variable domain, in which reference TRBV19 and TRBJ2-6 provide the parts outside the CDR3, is DGGITQSPKYLFRKEGQNVTLSCEQNLNHDAMYWYRQDPGQGLRLIYYSQIVNDFQKGDIAEGYSVSREKKESFPLTVTSAQKNPTAFYLCASSIIRDSGANVLTFGAGSRLTVL.

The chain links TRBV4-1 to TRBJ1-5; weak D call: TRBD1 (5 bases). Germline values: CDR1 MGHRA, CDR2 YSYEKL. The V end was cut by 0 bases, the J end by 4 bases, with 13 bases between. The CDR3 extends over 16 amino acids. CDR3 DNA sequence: TGCGCCAGCAGCCAAGATCGGCAGGGCTATAATCAGCCCCAGCATTTT. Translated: CASSQDRQGYNQPQHF.

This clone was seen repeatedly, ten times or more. The CDR3 DNA reads as TGTGCCTGGAGTGCCCGAGCGGGCCTTAACACTGAAGCTTTCTTT. This gives the protein CAWSARAGLNTEAFF. V gene TRBV30 combines with J gene TRBJ1-1; unclear D gene. The V end lost 1 base, the J end lost 2 bases, and 14 bases lay between the germline ends. This CDR3 is 15 amino acids long. Germline V gene sequence: CDR1 GTSNPN, CDR2 SVGIG (reference sequence).